Below, 14 T cell receptor beta chains from the same sample are listed, as sequenced in a study of cytomegalovirus exposure and HLA in healthy donors (dated by TCRdb to about 2017). The protocol used for the library was the immunoSEQ multiplex PCR assay. TCRdb holds this immuneACCESS table with in-frame rearrangements only. Some clones are missing; in checked studies, unresolved V genes explain under half, and the rest has no known cause. This sample is represented by hundreds of thousands of clones; approximately 80% of them were singletons. The ten largest clones represent 11% to 15% of the sample. Sequencing input: PBMCs. The receptor source for this set is a woman aged 30 to 39 in good health and CMV-seropositive.

The chain is built from TRBV6-1 and TRBJ1-2; no firm D call. Germline V gene data show CDR1 as MNHNS and CDR2 as SASEGT. V lost 2 bases and J 5 bases, leaving 18 bases between the germline ends. The CDR3 loop spans 16 amino acids. CDR3 DNA sequence: TGTGCCAGCAGTGAATTGGGGTCTGTGGGGTTATATGGCTACACCTTC. Encoded protein: CASSELGSVGLYGYTF.

The chain uses TRBV28 and TRBJ1-5; D is uncertain. Looked up from germline, CDR1 is MDHEN and CDR2 is SYDVKM. This CDR3 comprises 11 residues. V was pared by 6 bases and J by 3 bases, with 3 bases between. The CDR3 region is CASSLNQPQHF. CDR3 DNA sequence: TGTGCCAGCAGCCTCAATCAGCCCCAGCATTTT. The variable domain in full, completed from reference TRBV28 and TRBJ1-5, reads DVKVTQSSRYLVKRTGEKVFLECVQDMDHENMFWYRQDPGLGLRLIYFSYDVKMKEKGDIPEGYSVSREKKERFSLILESASTNQTSMYLCASSLNQPQHFGDGTRLSIL.

V is TRBV5-6 and J is TRBJ1-2; D gene unclear. V lost 0 bases and J lost 0, with 6 bases in between. This CDR3 is built from 14 residues. Per the germline V gene, CDR1 is SGHDT and CDR2 is YYEEEE. The CDR3 loop is CASSLGGANYGYTF. CDR3 DNA sequence: TGTGCCAGCAGCTTGGGGGGAGCTAACTATGGCTACACCTTC.

The chain is built from TRBV6-1 and TRBJ2-7; 11 bases match TRBD2. The trim removed 6 bases at V and 2 bases at J, leaving 3 bases unmatched. The CDR3 runs to 14 residues. Germline CDR1 and CDR2: MNHNS and SASEGT. CDR3 sequence reads: CASRVAGGTYEQYF. The CDR3 DNA sequence: TGTGCCAGCAGGGTAGCGGGAGGGACCTACGAGCAGTACTTC.

A remark on this clone: The sample contains more than one DNA sequence encoding this CDR3. V gene TRBV5-1 combines with J gene TRBJ2-1; 7 nucleotides agree with TRBD1. V was clipped by 0 bases and J by 4 bases; unmatched bases: 4. Germline V gene data show CDR1 as SGHRS and CDR2 as YFSETQ. This CDR3 has 15 residues. CDR3: CASSLGGGSYNEQFF. The CDR3 nucleotides are TGCGCCAGCAGCTTGGGAGGGGGCAGTTACAATGAGCAGTTCTTC.

The J gene is TRBJ2-3, the V gene TRBV9; 9 positions match TRBD2. With 4 bases clipped from V and 3 bases from J, the junction kept 9 bases outside the gene matches. CDR1 is SGDLS and CDR2 is YYNGEE in the germline V gene. CDR3 length: 16 amino acids. The CDR3 DNA is TGTGCCAGCAGCCCCCGGACTAGCGTTGGGACAGATACGCAGTATTTT. Translated: CASSPRTSVGTDTQYF.

The V and J genes are TRBV4-3 and TRBJ2-7; the D gene is possibly TRBD1 (6 bases). The CDR3 extends over 15 amino acids. Trimming left V 0 bases short and J 0 bases short, with 9 bases between. Germline-derived CDR1 and CDR2 are LGHNA and YSLEER. The CDR3 DNA reads as TGCGCCAGCAGCCAAGATAGGGGGAGCTCCTACGAGCAGTACTTC. It yields the protein CASSQDRGSSYEQYF.

The chain recombines TRBV30 with TRBJ1-5; no clear D. There are 14 residues in the CDR3. The V end was cut by 0 bases, the J end by 7 bases, with 13 bases between. CDR1 is GTSNPN, CDR2 SVGIG, per germline (reference sequence). The CDR3 region is CAWSVLGVVQPQHF. The CDR3 DNA follows: TGTGCCTGGAGTGTACTCGGGGTCGTACAGCCCCAGCATTTT.

The table lists this clone with a few counts. This sample includes further DNA sequences coding for the same CDR3. The rearrangement links TRBV28 to TRBJ2-7; D perhaps matches TRBD1 (5 bases). This CDR3 region has 14 residues. V lost 5 bases, J lost 3 bases, and 14 bases lay in between. From germline, CDR1 is MDHEN and CDR2 SYDVKM. The CDR3 DNA follows: TGTGCCAGCAGTACCCCCGGGCAGGGCTACGAGCAGTACTTC. It encodes CASSTPGQGYEQYF.

The rearrangement uses TRBV27 and TRBJ2-7; D unresolved. Germline V gives CDR1 MNHEY, CDR2 SMNVEV (reference sequence). V was clipped by 8 bases and J by 11 bases, with 13 bases between them. The CDR3 loop spans 10 amino acids. For the CDR3, the DNA is TGTGCCAGCCGCCTACGGATTAAGTACTTC. Its protein product is CASRLRIKYF.

This chain joins TRBV2 and TRBJ1-1; a possible D gene is TRBD1 (6 bases). CDR1 and CDR2 (germline): SNHLY, FYNNEI. The CDR3 extends over 12 amino acids. Trimming removed 6 bases at V and 3 bases at J, with 8 bases between. DNA of the CDR3: TGTGCCAGCAGAGGGGGTTACACTGAAGCTTTCTTT. Amino acid sequence: CASRGGYTEAFF.

This chain connects TRBV7-9 to TRBJ2-7; the D is unclear. The CDR3 loop spans 13 amino acids. CDR1 is SEHNR, CDR2 FQNEAQ, per germline (reference sequence). V lost 5 bases and J 2 bases, leaving 10 bases between the germline ends. CDR3 amino acids: CASSPTVTYEQYF. DNA of the CDR3: TGTGCCAGCAGCCCGACGGTTACCTACGAGCAGTACTTC.

The rearrangement uses TRBV28 and TRBJ1-1; the D is unclear. With 2 bases removed from V and 9 bases from J, the gap between germline ends came to 16 bases. CDR3 length: 14 amino acids. CDR1 and CDR2 from the germline V gene are MDHEN and SYDVKM. The CDR3 DNA sequence: TGTGCCAGCAGTTTACGGCCGGGGTTTGCGAAAGCTTTCTTT. Its protein is CASSLRPGFAKAFF.

The chain uses TRBV13 and TRBJ1-5, with 7 bases that match TRBD1. The ends lost 4 bases at V and 4 bases at J; junction bases unmatched: 4. CDR1 is PRHDT, CDR2 FYEKMQ, per germline (reference sequence). CDR3 length equals 14 residues. The CDR3 DNA sequence: TGTGCCAGCAGCTCCAGGGGGAAGAATCAGCCCCAGCATTTT. It yields the protein CASSSRGKNQPQHF.